The clone carrying this T cell receptor (beta chain) has only a few counts. This CDR3 region has 12 residues. Germline values: CDR1 LNHDA, CDR2 SQIVND (reference sequence). The V gene lost 5 bases and the J gene lost 7 bases, with 6 bases spanning the gap. Clones were sequenced by immunoSEQ multiplex PCR, and TCRdb holds only the in-frame ones, with some missing. Here the sample spans around 30,000 clones, about nine tenths being singletons. The sample comes from a study of T cell changes during pregnancy in multiple sclerosis. The clonotype comes from a female donor with multiple sclerosis, enrolled in a pregnancy study. Sequenced here: CD8+ T cells from peripheral blood mononuclear cells, sampled before pregnancy. J is TRBJ1-6 and V is TRBV19, with a weak D call TRBD1 (5 bases). The chain's CDR3 is CASSDRNSPLHF. The CDR3, as DNA: TGTGCCAGTAGTGACAGAAATTCACCCCTCCACTTT.